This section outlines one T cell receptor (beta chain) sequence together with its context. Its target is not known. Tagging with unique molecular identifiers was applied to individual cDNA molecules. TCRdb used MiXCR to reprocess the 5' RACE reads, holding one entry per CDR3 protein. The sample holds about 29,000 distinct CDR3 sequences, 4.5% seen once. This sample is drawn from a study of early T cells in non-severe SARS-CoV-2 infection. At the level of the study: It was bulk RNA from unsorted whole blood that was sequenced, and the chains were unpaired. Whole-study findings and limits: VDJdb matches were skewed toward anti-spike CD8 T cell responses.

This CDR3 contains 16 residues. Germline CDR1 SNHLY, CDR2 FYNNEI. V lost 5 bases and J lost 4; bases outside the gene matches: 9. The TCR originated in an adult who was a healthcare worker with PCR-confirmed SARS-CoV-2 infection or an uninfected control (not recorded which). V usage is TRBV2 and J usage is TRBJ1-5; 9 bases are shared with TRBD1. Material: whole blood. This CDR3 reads CASSFLGTGLNQPQHF. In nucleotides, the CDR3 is TGTGCCAGCAGTTTTCTCGGGACAGGGCTTAATCAGCCCCAGCATTTT.